Each of the 17 T cell receptor beta chains below was sequenced from the same sample in a study of cytomegalovirus exposure and HLA in healthy donors. It was with 60 Vbeta and 13 Jbeta primers that the PCR ran. The method was immunoSEQ multiplex PCR; TCRdb's version includes in-frame clones alone and lacks a portion of them. The sample has over 85,000 clones, around 86% seen once; the top ten hold more than 3%. Sequencing was performed on PBMCs. Receptors originate from a female donor in good health and CMV-seropositive.

The chain combines TRBV28 with TRBJ1-1; TRBD1 aligns across 7 bases. CDR1 and CDR2 from the germline V gene are MDHEN and SYDVKM. This CDR3 is built from 15 residues. V shed 0 bases and J 0 bases; nucleotides not matched to a gene: 1. CDR3: CASSLWGTVNTEAFF. CDR3 bases: TGTGCCAGCAGTTTATGGGGGACAGTGAACACTGAAGCTTTCTTT.

The V gene is TRBV6-1, the J gene TRBJ2-5, with a tentative D call TRBD2 (5 bases). Per germline, CDR1 MNHNS and CDR2 SASEGT. CDR3 length: 13 residues. V lost 4 bases to trimming and J lost 4 bases, with 10 bases between them. CDR3 loop: CASSGGRLETQYF. The CDR3 DNA follows: TGTGCCAGCAGTGGAGGGAGATTAGAGACCCAGTACTTC.

The chain joins TRBV6-5 to TRBJ1-3, with D perhaps TRBD1 (5 bases). Germline loops: CDR1 MNHEY, CDR2 SVGAGI. V lost 0 bases to trimming and J lost 4 bases, with 10 bases between them. CDR3 length: 15 amino acids. The CDR3 sequence is CASSYSTGGGNTIYF. CDR3 DNA sequence: TGTGCCAGCAGTTACTCGACGGGGGGAGGAAACACCATATATTTT.

V usage is TRBV6-5 and J usage is TRBJ1-2, with D tentatively TRBD1 (5 bases). Trimming took off 5 bases at V and 3 bases at J, with 13 bases between the two ends. The CDR3 is made up of 14 amino acids. Germline values: CDR1 MNHEY, CDR2 SVGAGI. CDR3: CASSDLGGDYGYTF. In nucleotides, the CDR3 is TGTGCCAGCAGTGACTTGGGGGGGGACTATGGCTACACCTTC.

The chain recombines TRBV5-1 with TRBJ1-2; maybe TRBD1 (6 bases). The germline gives CDR1 SGHRS, CDR2 YFSETQ. V lost 4 bases and J 4 bases, leaving 17 bases between the germline ends. The CDR3 extends over 15 amino acids. The CDR3 DNA sequence: TGCGCCAGCAGCGGTGCGGGGGGCCAGGGCTATGGCTACACCTTC. It encodes CASSGAGGQGYGYTF.

The rearrangement uses TRBV7-9 and TRBJ2-5; D might be TRBD2 (5 bases). This CDR3 contains 13 residues. CDR1 is SEHNR, CDR2 FQNEAQ, per germline (reference sequence). V lost 5 bases to trimming and J lost 5 bases, with 12 bases between them. CDR3 bases: TGTGCCAGCAGCCCCCTCGGGGTGGAGACCCAGTACTTC. Amino acids: CASSPLGVETQYF.

The chain employs TRBV27 and TRBJ2-5; 8 positions agree with TRBD2. Germline CDR1 MNHEY, CDR2 SMNVEV (reference sequence). This CDR3 comprises 16 residues. V shed 0 bases and J 2 bases; nucleotides not matched to a gene: 5. The CDR3 loop reads CASSLSAGTRQETQYF. Here the CDR3 DNA reads TGTGCCAGCAGTTTATCGGCCGGGACTAGACAAGAGACCCAGTACTTC.

The V call is TRBV2, the J call TRBJ1-5; TRBD1 matches 7 bases. The V and J ends lost 10 bases and 0 bases, in that order; junction bases with no gene match: 3. This CDR3 has 13 amino acids. Germline values: CDR1 SNHLY, CDR2 FYNNEI. This chain's CDR3 is CATQGDSNQPQHF. CDR3 DNA sequence: TGTGCCACCCAGGGGGATAGCAATCAGCCCCAGCATTTT.

The chain has TRBV7-9 and TRBJ2-5; D unresolved. This CDR3 has 13 amino acids. Trimming left V 2 bases short and J 3 bases short, with 7 bases between. The germline V gene encodes CDR1 SEHNR and CDR2 FQNEAQ (reference sequence). CDR3 protein: CASSLPTEETQYF. DNA for the CDR3: TGTGCCAGCAGCTTACCAACAGAAGAGACCCAGTACTTC.

A few counts support this clone. The chain carries TRBV9 and TRBJ1-3, with a tentative D call TRBD1 (6 bases). V shed 4 bases and J shed 9 bases, with 17 bases lying between them. The CDR3 length is 14 residues. The germline V gene encodes CDR1 SGDLS and CDR2 YYNGEE. The CDR3: CASSPASRGGTIYF. Written as DNA, the CDR3 is TGTGCCAGCAGCCCCGCTTCCAGGGGTGGCACCATATATTTT.

V is TRBV2 and J is TRBJ1-6; 8 bases fit TRBD1. The J segment lost 7 bases and the V segment lost 3 bases, leaving 2 bases of the junction unmatched. The germline V gene has CDR1 SNHLY and CDR2 FYNNEI. This CDR3 is 14 amino acids long. The CDR3 region has the DNA TGTGCCAGCAGTGACAGGGGGCGAAATTCACCCCTCCACTTT. Protein: CASSDRGRNSPLHF.

The rearrangement joins TRBV7-9 to TRBJ1-2; 12 nucleotides agree with TRBD1. The trim removed 5 bases at V and 8 bases at J, leaving 9 bases unmatched. This CDR3 spans 15 amino acids. Germline V gene data show CDR1 as SEHNR and CDR2 as FQNEAQ (reference sequence). Here the CDR3 DNA reads TGTGCCAGCAGCCGCGGGACAGGGGGCGCGGGCGGCTACACCTTC. Translation gives CASSRGTGGAGGYTF.

This chain connects TRBV7-2 to TRBJ2-1, with TRBD2 matching over 8 bases. The trim removed 3 bases at V and 6 bases at J, leaving 10 bases unmatched. This CDR3 region has 16 residues. Per germline, CDR1 SGHTA and CDR2 FQGNSA. CDR3 loop: CASSFLTSAKVNEQFF. Written as DNA, the CDR3 is TGTGCCAGCAGCTTCCTGACTAGCGCGAAGGTCAATGAGCAGTTCTTC.

CDR3 loop: CASSLGRITSTDTQYF. The DNA of the CDR3 is TGTGCCAGCAGCTTGGGGCGGATAACTAGCACAGATACGCAGTATTTT. J is TRBJ2-3 and V is TRBV5-6; D unclear. CDR1 is SGHDT and CDR2 is YYEEEE in the germline V gene. Between the trimmed V and J ends, which lost 0 bases and 0 bases, there was a span of 11 bases. The CDR3 length is 16 residues.

CDR3 sequence: CASSLAGTDLSGNTIYF. For the CDR3, the DNA is TGCGCCAGCAGCTTGGCCGGGACAGACCTCTCTGGAAACACCATATATTTT. This rearrangement joins TRBV5-1 to TRBJ1-3; 7 bases are a match to TRBD1. Germline CDR1 reads SGHRS; CDR2 reads YFSETQ. With 0 bases clipped from V and 0 bases from J, the junction kept 6 bases outside the gene matches. The CDR3 consists of 17 residues. Complete variable domain (other parts from reference TRBV5-1 and TRBJ1-3): KAGVTQTPRYLIKTRGQQVTLSCSPISGHRSVSWYQQTPGQGLQFLFEYFSETQRNKGNFPGRFSGRQFSNSRSEMNVSTLELGDSALYLCASSLAGTDLSGNTIYFGEGSWLTVV.

This rearrangement joins TRBV2 to TRBJ2-5; D gene ambiguous. The CDR3 is made up of 12 amino acids. The V end was cut by 5 bases, the J end by 2 bases, with 6 bases between. CDR1 and CDR2 from the germline V gene are SNHLY and FYNNEI. The CDR3 nucleotides read TGTGCCAGCAGTAGTAGACAAGAGACCCAGTACTTC. Its protein is CASSSRQETQYF.

The genes are TRBV6-4 and TRBJ2-3, with 10 bases lining up with TRBD2. Germline values: CDR1 MRHNA, CDR2 SNTAGT. The length of the CDR3 is 14 residues. The J segment lost 6 bases and the V segment lost 5 bases, leaving 5 bases of the junction unmatched. The CDR3 region has the DNA TGTGCCAGCAGTCTGCTAGCGGGAGCCGATACGCAGTATTTT. Translated, it gives CASSLLAGADTQYF.